The T cell receptor (beta chain) described here comes from a study of technical replicates of blood from a handful of donors. Sequencing used immunoSEQ multiplex PCR; TCRdb keeps in-frame clones, though not all of them. The table records tens of thousands of clones, roughly 97% of them present only once. Unmatched junction bases numbered 4, after V lost 3 bases and J lost 8 bases. The CDR3 sequence is 13 residues long. CDR1 KGHSH and CDR2 LQKENI come from the germline V gene. Sequencing was done on a sample of T cells isolated from PBMCs. The chain combines TRBV18 with TRBJ1-2; 9 bases are a match to TRBD1. This receptor was identified in a human donor in good health. CDR3 sequence reads: CASSPDRGDGYTF. CDR3 sequence (DNA): TGTGCCAGCTCACCTGACAGGGGGGACGGCTACACCTTC.